Below are 5 T cell receptor beta chains sequenced from a single sample in a study of blood T cells in healthy people across ages. Using a J-beta primer mix together with a sample-barcoded 5' primer, a second PCR was run for roughly 6 to 12 cycles. TCRdb itself ran the 5' RACE reads through MiXCR, one entry per CDR3 protein. In the table there are roughly 800,000 distinct CDR3 sequences, around 25% of which are singletons. The same data also contributed to another study, on T cells of mothers and their children.

Sample: blood. The receptors originated from a boy aged 5 to 17 in good health.

In its sample, this clonotype was seen a few times. This chain uses TRBV5-1 with TRBJ2-3; unclear D gene. CDR1 and CDR2 from the germline V gene are SGHRS and YFSETQ. The CDR3 runs 14 residues. Deletions cut 1 base from V and 3 bases from J, with 9 bases between. The CDR3 nucleotides are TGCGCCAGCAGCTTGCAACTACAAACAGATACGCAGTATTTT. Its translation is CASSLQLQTDTQYF.

This clonotype has only a few counts. This chain uses TRBV7-2 with TRBJ2-5; D is possibly TRBD2 (5 bases). V was clipped by 4 bases and J by 4 bases, with 13 bases between them. There are 14 residues in the CDR3. Germline lookup yields CDR1 SGHTA and CDR2 FQGNSA. CDR3 nucleotide sequence: TGTGCCAGCAGCTCCACCGGACTTCGAGAGACCCAGTACTTC. Translation: CASSSTGLRETQYF.

The chain links TRBV11-2 to TRBJ2-7, with TRBD1 identical over 7 bases. CDR1 is SGHAT, CDR2 FQNNGV, per germline. This CDR3 is built from 15 residues. Trimming at V came to 1 base and at J to 2 bases, leaving 5 bases not matched to a gene. The CDR3: CASSLAWDSTYEQYF. DNA for the CDR3: TGTGCCAGCAGCTTAGCCTGGGACAGTACCTACGAGCAGTACTTC.

The rearrangement links TRBV14 to TRBJ2-1; D is perhaps TRBD1 (5 bases). This CDR3 contains 14 residues. Trimming cost V 0 bases and J 6 bases, with 9 bases left between them. CDR1 and CDR2 (germline): SGHDN, FVKESK. The CDR3 region is CASSQDSRANEQFF. The CDR3 nucleotides are TGTGCCAGCAGCCAAGATAGCAGGGCCAATGAGCAGTTCTTC.

This clonotype has more than one count but fewer than ten. The V and J genes are TRBV10-3 and TRBJ2-4; 9 bases line up with TRBD1. This CDR3 spans 15 amino acids. Unmatched junction bases numbered 4, after V lost 4 bases and J lost 3 bases. Germline V gives CDR1 ENHRY, CDR2 SYGVKD. This CDR3 reads CAISGTGVDKNIQYF. The CDR3, as DNA: TGTGCCATCAGTGGGACAGGGGTTGACAAAAACATTCAGTACTTC.